The clone carrying this TCR beta chain came up many times. Its antigen is currently unknown. The entry originates in a study of tumor and adjacent non-tumor tissue in lung cancer. Across the whole study: The cohort had about a dozen adenocarcinoma, 2 squamous cell and 1 small cell patients. Study-level results: Patients with more diverse tumor TCRs had worse survival. Tumor repertoires had a smaller top 100 clone share than normal lung.

RNA was extracted from bulk tissue without any cell sorting. The normal lung tissue was taken more than 3 cm from the tumor edge. Chemotherapy-naive patients with new lung cancer underwent thoracic surgery in China, August–November 2014. The CDR3 loop spans 14 amino acids. Trimming shortened V by 5 bases and J by 4 bases, and 11 bases separated the two germline ends. Germline CDR1 is SGHNT and CDR2 is YENEEA. The library came from three nested PCR rounds adapted from ARM-PCR protocols. TCRdb fed the multiplex PCR reads into MiXCR, producing one record per CDR3 protein. Of some 100,000 distinct CDR3 sequences detected, 60% to 80% appear once; the ten largest clones hold 15% to 20%.

V usage is TRBV11-3 and J usage is TRBJ2-2; D may correspond to TRBD1 or TRBD2 (5 bases each). This receptor was obtained from a man under 40 with non-small cell lung cancer. Material for sequencing was distant non-tumor lung tissue. This chain's CDR3 is CASSPRGLTGELFF. The CDR3 nucleotides read TGTGCCAGCAGCCCTCGGGGCCTCACCGGGGAGCTGTTTTTT.